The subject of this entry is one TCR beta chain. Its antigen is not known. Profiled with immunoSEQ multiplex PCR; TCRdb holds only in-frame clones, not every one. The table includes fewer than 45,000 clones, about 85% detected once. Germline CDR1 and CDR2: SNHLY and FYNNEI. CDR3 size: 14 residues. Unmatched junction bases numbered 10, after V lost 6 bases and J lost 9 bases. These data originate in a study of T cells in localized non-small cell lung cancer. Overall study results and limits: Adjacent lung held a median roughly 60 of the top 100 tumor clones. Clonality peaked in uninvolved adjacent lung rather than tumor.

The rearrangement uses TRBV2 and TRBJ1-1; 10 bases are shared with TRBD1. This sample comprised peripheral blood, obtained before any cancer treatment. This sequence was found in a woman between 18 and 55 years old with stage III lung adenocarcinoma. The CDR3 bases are TGTGCCAGCAGGGAACGGGACAGGGGACCTAAAGCTTTCTTT. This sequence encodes CASRERDRGPKAFF.